The present T cell receptor beta chain was sequenced within a study of T cells in localized non-small cell lung cancer. General study findings and limits: Sequencing, confined to only one tumor region, leaves heterogeneity possible.

Some clones are missing from TCRdb's copy, which holds only in-frame ones; the method was immunoSEQ multiplex PCR. The sample lists 2,400 or so clones, 28% occurring once. The CDR3 loop spans 16 amino acids. The germline gives CDR1 SGHRS, CDR2 YFSETQ. With V trimmed by 0 bases and J by 0 bases, 3 bases remained unmatched. A remark on this clone: Its target is not known.

The genes are TRBV5-1 and TRBJ2-1, with 7 bases aligning to TRBD1. The receptor was isolated from a woman aged 35 to 75 with stage II squamous cell lung carcinoma. Sequencing was performed on normal lung tissue next to the tumor, taken before any cancer treatment. The CDR3 here is CASSLGTGTSYNEQFF. The CDR3 DNA follows: TGCGCCAGCAGCTTGGGGACAGGCACCTCCTACAATGAGCAGTTCTTC.